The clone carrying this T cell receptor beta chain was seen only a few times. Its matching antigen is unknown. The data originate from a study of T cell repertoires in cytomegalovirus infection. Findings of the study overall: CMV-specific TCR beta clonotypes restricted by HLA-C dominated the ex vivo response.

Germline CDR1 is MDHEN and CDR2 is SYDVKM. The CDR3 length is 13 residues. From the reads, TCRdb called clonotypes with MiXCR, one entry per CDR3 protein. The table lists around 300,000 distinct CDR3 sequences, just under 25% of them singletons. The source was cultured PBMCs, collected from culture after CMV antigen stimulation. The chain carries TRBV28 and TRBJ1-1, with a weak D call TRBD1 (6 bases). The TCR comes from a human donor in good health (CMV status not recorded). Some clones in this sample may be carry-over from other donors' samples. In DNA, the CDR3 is TGTGCAACCTGGCGGGACACGAACACTGAAGCTTTCTTT. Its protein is CATWRDTNTEAFF.